This T cell receptor (beta chain) was profiled in a study of molecular identifiers for immune sequencing clone quantification. Study details: For replicates, RNA isolated from 20,000 or 100,000 naive CD8 cells was divided into five portions, of which four were sequenced.

Germline CDR1 reads LGHNA; CDR2 reads YSLEER. This CDR3 has 15 amino acids. Trimming took off 4 bases at V and 6 bases at J, with 16 bases between the two ends. General study findings and limits: Effector cells had over 99% of their molecules in clones above 20 RNA copies, while naive cells had under 1%.

Of note for this clonotype: Its antigen is currently unknown.

TCRdb re-analysed the PCR reads in MiXCR, keeping a single row per CDR3 protein. Of about 630,000 distinct CDR3 sequences in the sample, roughly 25% were seen once. The J gene is TRBJ1-5, the V gene TRBV4-3; D remains ambiguous. The sample consisted of naive CD8+ T cells from blood, with Jurkat cell RNA spiked in. Subset given: FACS-sorted CD8+CD4-CCR7+CD45RA+ naive T cells. The TCR sequence derives from a human donor in good health. Some libraries in this study had Jurkat cell RNA spiked in. In DNA form, the CDR3 reads TGCGCCAGCAGCCGAGGGCTCTCCGGAGTTCAGCCCCAGCATTTT. As protein: CASSRGLSGVQPQHF.